These T cell receptor beta chains were read from a single sample in a study of cytomegalovirus exposure and HLA in healthy donors. The method was immunoSEQ multiplex PCR; TCRdb's version includes in-frame clones alone and lacks a portion of them. The sample lists a few hundred thousand clones; 60% to 85% were seen once. Sequenced: PBMCs. These receptors came from a man in his forties or fifties in good health and CMV-seronegative. The conserved cysteine and the conserved F or W are not part of the CDR3 here. Each record gives: J gene, clone size, V gene, CDR3 protein. The listing skips clone size in some rows; elsewhere it reads once, few, many or a size class.

TRBJ2-7,-,TRBV27,ATIQGYEQY
TRBJ2-1,-,TRBV18,ASSPGGASGTYTVEF
TRBJ1-1,-,TRBV7-8,ASSLAGGETEAF
TRBJ1-3,few,TRBV29-1,SVEDYGGAGNTIY
TRBJ2-1,-,TRBV29-1,SVPGSGGTYNEQF
TRBJ1-1,once,TRBV18,ASSPLTESEAF
TRBJ2-5,-,TRBV2,ASSLAETQY
TRBJ1-6,-,TRBV4-1,ASNPTGNSPLH
TRBJ2-7,-,TRBV27,ASSLREMRGEQY
TRBJ1-4,-,TRBV4-2,ASSQEVVGPGGVEKLF
TRBJ1-1,-,TRBV18,ASSSGQAEAF
TRBJ1-1,-,TRBV19,ASSSSRTGKGTEAF
TRBJ1-5,-,TRBV6-1,ASSEAWRQPQH
TRBJ2-1,few,TRBV6-6,ASRPGTGGNEQF
TRBJ2-1,few,TRBV7-3,ASSLELTDEQF
TRBJ2-2,-,TRBV29-1,SVEAENTGELF
TRBJ2-1,-,TRBV5-1,ASSLAPGLAGNEQF
TRBJ1-5,-,TRBV28,ASSFPRLNQPQH
TRBJ2-6,-,TRBV18,ASSLGQAGANVLT
TRBJ1-2,once,TRBV7-9,SSSFGQSYGYT
TRBJ2-1,-,TRBV30,AWSVLSGLAGAEQF
TRBJ1-2,once,TRBV7-9,ASSLGQGVNGYT
TRBJ1-5,-,TRBV19,ASDSKHSNQPQH
TRBJ2-7,-,TRBV6-5,ASSYSQGRYEQY
TRBJ2-2,-,TRBV10-3,ATPGLHTGELF
TRBJ2-7,-,TRBV9,ASSPGTGSYEQY
TRBJ2-7,-,TRBV4-2,ASSQPKTGGRYEQY
TRBJ2-7,-,TRBV27,ATTAPLSYEQY
TRBJ1-2,-,TRBV2,ASSDEGNYGYT
TRBJ1-1,few,TRBV7-3,ASSFGVETEAF
TRBJ1-4,few,TRBV5-1,ASSLLGQGRLNEKLF
TRBJ1-6,-,TRBV21-1,ASSKAPSGRGPNSPLH
TRBJ1-1,once,TRBV19,ASSFRRDTEAF
TRBJ2-1,-,TRBV10-2,ASSESLLALSSYNEQF
TRBJ2-1,-,TRBV5-8,ASSLGASSYNEQF
TRBJ2-3,-,TRBV7-3,ASSIGTSGADTQY
TRBJ1-4,-,TRBV9,ASSPTGVNEKLF
TRBJ2-2,-,TRBV29-1,SVPDPPGEMVGCSNTGELF
TRBJ1-2,-,TRBV5-6,ASSSDSYGYT
TRBJ1-1,-,TRBV30,AWSRGQALPKAF
TRBJ2-7,-,TRBV7-9,SSSLVKTGGYEQY
TRBJ2-3,once,TRBV7-8,ASSLRATGTGATDTQY
TRBJ2-1,-,TRBV14,ASSQVMASGSKQF
TRBJ2-1,-,TRBV4-1,ASSQQGLANEQF